This T cell receptor (beta chain) was profiled in a study of blood T cell repertoires in COVID-19. Across the whole study: Italy, Spain and the United States were the sources of the convalescent and acute COVID-19 samples. Sources were T cells, B-cell-depleted T cells, or PBMCs; the material itself was cDNA or gDNA.

Those enrolled in Seattle joined during active infection and were followed longitudinally afterward. This clone has only one observation. In the authors' methods: The assay estimated nucleated cells by amplifying reference gene primers. TCRdb's table, derived via immunoSEQ multiplex PCR, lists solely in-frame clones and lacks some. The V and J calls and the clone size are those of that table, but D and trimming were determined from the DNA. The sample yields 150,000 to 200,000 clones, 80% to 95% seen once. With V trimmed by 5 bases and J by 2 bases, 6 bases remained unmatched. This CDR3 spans 15 amino acids. Germline V gene sequence: CDR1 MNHEY, CDR2 SVGAGI.

The sample consisted of peripheral blood. V gene TRBV6-5 combines with J gene TRBJ2-1; 7 nucleotides line up with TRBD1. This TCR derives from an older woman with COVID-19, enrolled during active disease. CDR3 in DNA: TGTGCCAGCAGTACAGGGGCTAGGACCTACAATGAGCAGTTCTTC. This gives the protein CASSTGARTYNEQFF.